A selection of T cell receptor beta chains follows, all from one sample in a study of T-cell reconstitution after alpha-beta-depleted transplantation in children. TCRdb used MiXCR to reprocess the PCR reads, holding one entry per CDR3 protein. The sample has around 300,000 distinct CDR3 sequences, about a quarter seen once. The specimen was PBMCs, mostly from graft donor cells, collected 180 days after TCRalphabeta/CD19-depleted stem cell transplant. These receptors all come from a male patient aged 10 to 17 who had a stem cell transplant for acute lymphoblastic leukemia, so the T cells may come from the graft donor. Each CDR3 is given with its conserved first and last residue. The D gene is left open where the match is weak. Clone sizes are given selectively: once, few, many, or a class where the clone is expanded.

cdr3_nt cdr3_aa clone_size j_call v_call d_call
TGTGCCAGCAGTTTCCCCGGACGGAGGGGGACTTTCTTT CASSFPGRRGTFF . TRBJ1-1 TRBV12-3/TRBV12-4 .
TGCAGTGCTAGACCCGTTACGACAGGGGGCAACTATGGCTACACCTTC CSARPVTTGGNYGYTF . TRBJ1-2 TRBV20-1 TRBD1
TGCAGTGCGGCACAAGCTCTGAACACTGAAGCTTTCTTT CSAAQALNTEAFF . TRBJ1-1 TRBV20-1 .
TGCGCCAGCAGCAGAGCCACAGCTCAAGAGACCCAGTACTTC CASSRATAQETQYF . TRBJ2-5 TRBV5-1 .
TGTGCCAGCAGCTTGACCAGGGCCTCCTACAATGAGCAGTTCTTC CASSLTRASYNEQFF . TRBJ2-1 TRBV7-3 .
TGTGCCAGCAGTTTAATCGGGGCCTACGAGCAGTACTTC CASSLIGAYEQYF few TRBJ2-7 TRBV27 .
TGTGCCAGCGGATACAGGGGTCCCCCCTACGAGCAGTACTTC CASGYRGPPYEQYF . TRBJ2-7 TRBV25-1 TRBD1
TGTGCCAGCAGTTTAGAAGACGGTTCCTACGAGCAGTACTTC CASSLEDGSYEQYF . TRBJ2-7 TRBV12-3/TRBV12-4 .
TGCAGCGTTGAACACGGGGAGCTGTTTTTT CSVEHGELFF . TRBJ2-2 TRBV29-1 .
TGCAGCGTTGAAACACAGGGGGGAATTGGCTACACCTTC CSVETQGGIGYTF . TRBJ1-2 TRBV29-1 TRBD1
TGCGCCAGCAGTGAGTCCTACAGGGTAGGGCAGTTCTTC CASSESYRVGQFF . TRBJ2-1 TRBV10-1 .
TGTGCCAGCAGTTACCCTTTGGACAGGGGTGGGGATCAGCCCCAGCATTTT CASSYPLDRGGDQPQHF few TRBJ1-5 TRBV6-5 TRBD1
TGTGCCAGCAGTTTCGGACCCGGGACTAGGTACGAGCAGTACTTC CASSFGPGTRYEQYF . TRBJ2-7 TRBV28 TRBD2
TGTGCCAGCAGCTTAACGGATACTGGCAGAAGGGTCAATGAGCAGTTCTTC CASSLTDTGRRVNEQFF . TRBJ2-1 TRBV7-3 .
TGCGCCAGCAGCTTTACGTTCTCCTACGAGCAGTACTTC CASSFTFSYEQYF few TRBJ2-7 TRBV5-1 .
TGTGCCAGCAGCTCCCGTTCGGGGAATAATGAAAAACTGTTTTTT CASSSRSGNNEKLFF . TRBJ1-4 TRBV11-1 .
TGTGCCAGCGGAAGACAGGAGAACACTGAAGCTTTCTTT CASGRQENTEAFF . TRBJ1-1 TRBV12-3/TRBV12-4 .
TGTGCCAGTAAATGGTCCGGGGCCAACGTCCTGACTTTC CASKWSGANVLTF few TRBJ2-6 TRBV19 .
TGTGCCAGCAGCTTACTCGGCAGAAACACTGAAGCTTTCTTT CASSLLGRNTEAFF few TRBJ1-1 TRBV7-3 .
TGTGCCAGCAGCCGCCGGGACAGGAAAATAGAAGATCAGCCCCAGCATTTT CASSRRDRKIEDQPQHF few TRBJ1-5 TRBV6-5 TRBD1
TGTGCTAGTGGTTTGAGGGGTTGGACTAGCGTCTTCGCCGGGGAGCTGTTTTTT CASGLRGWTSVFAGELFF once TRBJ2-2 TRBV12-5 TRBD2
TGTGCCACCAGTGATGGGGACTTCCCCTACGAGCAGTACTTC CATSDGDFPYEQYF few TRBJ2-7 TRBV24-1 .
TGCGCCAGCAGCTTGGTGACAGCCCAAGAGACCCAGTACTTC CASSLVTAQETQYF few TRBJ2-5 TRBV5-1 .
TGTGCCAGCAGCCCTGTACAGGGGGCGAACACTGAAGCTTTCTTT CASSPVQGANTEAFF few TRBJ1-1 TRBV7-6 TRBD1
TGTGCCAGCAGTGAAGGCTTCACGGTGTACGGAAACACCATATATTTT CASSEGFTVYGNTIYF . TRBJ1-3 TRBV6-1 .
TGTGCCAGCTCAATATACAGGGGGCGCTACGAGCAGTACTTC CASSIYRGRYEQYF . TRBJ2-7 TRBV18 TRBD1
TGTGCCAGCAGCCAGGGTTTCCAAGAGACCCAGTACTTC CASSQGFQETQYF . TRBJ2-5 TRBV4-2 .
TGTGCCAGCAGCCCTACTAGCGGCCCATACAATGAGCAGTTCTTC CASSPTSGPYNEQFF . TRBJ2-1 TRBV7-3 TRBD2
TGTGCCAGCAGCTTTCACAAGCCAACCGAGCAGTACTTC CASSFHKPTEQYF . TRBJ2-7 TRBV7-3 .
TGTGCCACCAGTCAGGGGAGAGGGTACGAGCAGTACTTC CATSQGRGYEQYF few TRBJ2-7 TRBV24-1 .
TGCGCCAGCAGCTTGGTTCAGACTAGCGGGAGCCTCACAGATACGCAGTATTTT CASSLVQTSGSLTDTQYF few TRBJ2-3 TRBV5-1 TRBD2
TGTGCCAGCAGTTTAGAGGGGGCAGGAAATCAGCCCCAGCATTTT CASSLEGAGNQPQHF few TRBJ1-5 TRBV12-3/TRBV12-4 TRBD1
TGTGCCAGCTCACGAGGGACGGATTATGGCTACACCTTC CASSRGTDYGYTF few TRBJ1-2 TRBV18 .
TGTGCCAGCAGACAATTGGGATTGATGGACAGGGCCGACCAGGATGAAGCTTTCTTT CASRQLGLMDRADQDEAFF . TRBJ1-1 TRBV11-1 TRBD1
TGTGCCAGCAGCCAACCGGGACTAGCCGCCGGGGAGCTGTTTTTT CASSQPGLAAGELFF few TRBJ2-2 TRBV7-6 TRBD2
TGCGCCAGCAGCTTGGATGGGGGCCACTCTGGGGCCAACGTCCTGACTTTC CASSLDGGHSGANVLTF . TRBJ2-6 TRBV5-1 .
TGTGCCAGCACCGAAGGGGGCCTCGAGCAGTACTTC CASTEGGLEQYF . TRBJ2-7 TRBV12-3/TRBV12-4 TRBD1
TGCGCCAGCAGCCAAGATGGAGTGACCTCCTACGAGCAGTACTTC CASSQDGVTSYEQYF many TRBJ2-7 TRBV4-3 .
TGTGCCAGCAGCTTAGCAGGAGCGGGAGAGGGAAATGAGCAGTTCTTC CASSLAGAGEGNEQFF few TRBJ2-1 TRBV7-7 TRBD2
TGTGCCATCAGTGATCCGGGTTTGACCCCATACAATGAGCAGTTCTTC CAISDPGLTPYNEQFF . TRBJ2-1 TRBV10-3 .
TGCGCCAGCAGCCAAGCGGAACAGAATCCTGGGGCCAACGTCCTGACTTTC CASSQAEQNPGANVLTF few TRBJ2-6 TRBV4-1 .
TGCGCCAGCAGCTCCTGGGCAGGGACTATCGGGGAAAACATTCAGTACTTC CASSSWAGTIGENIQYF . TRBJ2-4 TRBV4-1 TRBD2
TGCAGCGTTGCCGGCGGCAGGGAGAGCTCTGGGGCCAACGTCCTGACTTTC CSVAGGRESSGANVLTF few TRBJ2-6 TRBV29-1 .
TGTGCCAGCGGAAAGACAGGGCCTAGCAATCAGCCCCAGCATTTT CASGKTGPSNQPQHF few TRBJ1-5 TRBV28 TRBD1
TGTGCCACCAGTGATGCCCCCTCCTACGAGCAGTACTTC CATSDAPSYEQYF . TRBJ2-7 TRBV24-1 .
TGCGCCAGCAGCCAAGATACTCGCTTCCCCTACAATGAGCAGTTCTTC CASSQDTRFPYNEQFF . TRBJ2-1 TRBV4-1 .
TGTGCCAGCAGCAAAGTGCGTTTTGAAGCTTTCTTT CASSKVRFEAFF . TRBJ1-1 TRBV21-1 .
TGTGCCAGCAGATACGGCCATTCTGGGGCCAACGTCCTGACTTTC CASRYGHSGANVLTF . TRBJ2-6 TRBV5-6 .
TGCGCCAGCAGCCAAGTCATCCTACTAGACGCTTACAATGAGCAGTTCTTC CASSQVILLDAYNEQFF few TRBJ2-1 TRBV4-1 .
TGCGCCAGCAGCCTGCCATTTGGGAAGCCCTATGGCTACACCTTC CASSLPFGKPYGYTF . TRBJ1-2 TRBV5-1 .
TGCAGTGCTAGGTCGTGGAGCAATCAGCCCCAGCATTTT CSARSWSNQPQHF few TRBJ1-5 TRBV20-1 .